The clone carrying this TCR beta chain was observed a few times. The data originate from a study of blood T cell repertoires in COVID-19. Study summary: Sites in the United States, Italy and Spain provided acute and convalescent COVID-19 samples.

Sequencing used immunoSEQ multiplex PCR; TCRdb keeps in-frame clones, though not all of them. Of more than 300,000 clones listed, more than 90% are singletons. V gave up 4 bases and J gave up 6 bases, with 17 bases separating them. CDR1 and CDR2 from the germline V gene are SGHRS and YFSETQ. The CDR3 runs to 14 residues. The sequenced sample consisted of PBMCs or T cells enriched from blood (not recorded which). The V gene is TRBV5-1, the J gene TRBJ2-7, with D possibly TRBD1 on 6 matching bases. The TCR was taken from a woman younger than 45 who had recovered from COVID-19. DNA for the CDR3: TGCGCCAGCAGCCCCTTCCTGACAGGTTCCGAGCAGTACTTC. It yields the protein CASSPFLTGSEQYF.